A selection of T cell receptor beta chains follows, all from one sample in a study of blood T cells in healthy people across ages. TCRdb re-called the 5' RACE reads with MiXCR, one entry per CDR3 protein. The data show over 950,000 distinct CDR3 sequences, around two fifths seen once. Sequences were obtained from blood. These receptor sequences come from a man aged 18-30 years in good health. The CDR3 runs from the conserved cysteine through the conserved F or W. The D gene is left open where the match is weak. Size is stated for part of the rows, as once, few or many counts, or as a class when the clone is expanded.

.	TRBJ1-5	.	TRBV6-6	TGTGCCATCAGTTACTCCCGGGGCTCGGTGGGCAATCAGCCACAGCATTTT	CAISYSRGSVGNQPQHF
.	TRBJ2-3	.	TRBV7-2	TGTGCCAGCAGCTTAACTCGGGACCCTGGGACGGATACGCAGTATTTT	CASSLTRDPGTDTQYF
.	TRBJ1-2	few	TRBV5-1	TGCGCCAGCAGCTTGGCGGCAGAAGGAGGCTACACCTTC	CASSLAAEGGYTF
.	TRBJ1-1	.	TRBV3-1	TGTGCCAGCAGCTACTCACGGAGGATGAGCACTGAAGCTTTCTTT	CASSYSRRMSTEAFF
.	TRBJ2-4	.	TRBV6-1	TGTGCCAGCAGCCCCCCCGCTCGATTCATTAATCAGTACTTC	CASSPPARFINQYF
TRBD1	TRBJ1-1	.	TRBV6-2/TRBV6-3	TGTGCCAGCAGTTACCCCCTACAGGGGCCGAACACTGAAGCTTTCTTT	CASSYPLQGPNTEAFF
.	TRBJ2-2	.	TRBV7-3	TGTGCCGGCAGCTTAAACGGGGTTAACACCGGGGAGCTGTTTTTT	CAGSLNGVNTGELFF
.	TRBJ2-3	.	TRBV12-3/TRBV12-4	TGTGCCAGCAGTTTAGCAACAGGCTCACGCACAGATACGCAGTATTTT	CASSLATGSRTDTQYF
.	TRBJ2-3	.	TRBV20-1	TGCAGTGCTCGCAAAGTCCTCACAGATACGCAGTATTTT	CSARKVLTDTQYF
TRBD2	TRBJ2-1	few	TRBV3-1	TGTGCCAGCAGCCGATCCGGGGGACTAGCAAACAATGAGCAGTTCTTC	CASSRSGGLANNEQFF
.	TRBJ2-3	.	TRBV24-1	TGTGCCACCAGTGACTTTGGGACAGATACGCAGTATTTT	CATSDFGTDTQYF
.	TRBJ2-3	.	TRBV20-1	TGCAGTGCTAGAGATCGGGGCGGGATAACTAGCACAGATACGCAGTATTTT	CSARDRGGITSTDTQYF
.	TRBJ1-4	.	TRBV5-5	TGTGCCAGCAGCTTGACCGGGACACAGGTCGAAAAACTGTTTTTT	CASSLTGTQVEKLFF
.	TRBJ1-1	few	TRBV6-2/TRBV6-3	TGTGCCAGCAGTTACACTCCGAACACTGAAGCTTTCTTT	CASSYTPNTEAFF
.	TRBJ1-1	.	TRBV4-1	TGCGCCAGCAGCCAAGGGGGAGTTCGCACTGAAGCTTTCTTT	CASSQGGVRTEAFF
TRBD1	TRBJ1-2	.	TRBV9	TGTGCCAGCAGAACCGGGACAGGGTATGGCTACACCTTC	CASRTGTGYGYTF
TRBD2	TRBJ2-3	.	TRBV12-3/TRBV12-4	TGTGCCAGCAGTTTTAAGGAGCGGGGGGGCACAGATACGCAGTATTTT	CASSFKERGGTDTQYF
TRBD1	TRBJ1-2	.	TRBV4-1	TGCGCCAGCAGCCACCCCGACAGGGCTAACTATGGCCACACCTTC	CASSHPDRANYGHTF
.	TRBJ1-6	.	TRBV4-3	TGCGCCAGCAGCCAAGATTCGACAGCTGTTTATTCACCCCTCCACTTT	CASSQDSTAVYSPLHF
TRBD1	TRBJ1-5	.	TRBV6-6	TGTGCCAGCAGTCCCGGGACAGGTCCTGATAGCAATCAGCCCCAGCATTTT	CASSPGTGPDSNQPQHF
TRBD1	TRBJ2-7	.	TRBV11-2	TGTGCCAGCAGCTTAATTCAAGACAGGGCCTACAATGAGCAGTACTTC	CASSLIQDRAYNEQYF
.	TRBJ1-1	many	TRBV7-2	TGTGCCAGCAGTTTAGGGGTCACTGAAGCTTTCTTT	CASSLGVTEAFF